The T cell receptor beta chain under discussion was sequenced for a study of blood T cell repertoires in COVID-19. This table comes from immunoSEQ multiplex PCR, and its TCRdb copy is limited to in-frame clones, with some not included. The sample carries a few hundred thousand clones, around 87% recorded once. This CDR3 contains 15 residues. V was clipped by 3 bases and J by 3 bases; unmatched bases: 9. This sequence originates from a woman between 45 and 60 years old with acute or convalescent COVID-19. Sequencing was done on a sample of peripheral blood. The rearrangement uses TRBV5-3 and TRBJ2-7; 7 bases are shared with TRBD1. TRBV5-3 is placed among ORFs of uncertain function. The CDR3 DNA is TGTGCCAGAAGCTGGGGACAGCGAAGCAACTACGAGCAGTACTTC. Translating it yields CARSWGQRSNYEQYF.